The 13 T cell receptor beta chains presented below share a single source sample, sequenced in a study of T-cell reconstitution after alpha-beta-depleted transplantation in children. The TCRbeta library incorporated unique molecular identifiers. Via MiXCR, TCRdb re-called the PCR reads, giving one row per CDR3 protein. The table lists 600,000 to 700,000 distinct CDR3 sequences, around 14% of them singletons. The sequencing used PBMCs, collected before TCRalphabeta/CD19-depleted stem cell transplant. Receptor source: a girl aged 2-10 years with congenital amegakaryocytic thrombocytopenia, due to receive a stem cell transplant.

The sample holds many counts of this clonotype. This chain joins TRBV20-1 and TRBJ2-1; 7 nucleotides match TRBD2. CDR1 DFQATT and CDR2 SNEGSKA come from the germline V gene (reference sequence). The V segment lost 4 bases and the J segment 8 bases; nucleotides outside the gene matches: 11. The CDR3 totals 14 residues. As DNA, the CDR3 is TGCAGTGCTATGACTAGCCGCAAGGGGTATGAGCAGTTCTTC. It yields the protein CSAMTSRKGYEQFF.

This clonotype was recorded at least ten times. The gene calls are TRBV12-3 or TRBV12-4 and TRBJ2-3, with D unclear. The CDR3 runs to 13 residues. Deletions cut 5 bases from V and 3 bases from J, with 9 bases between. Here the CDR3 DNA reads TGTGCCAGCAGTAGACCAGCTACAGATACGCAGTATTTT. This encodes CASSRPATDTQYF.

This clonotype was seen ten or more times. V and J are TRBV18 and TRBJ1-2; TRBD1 aligns across 8 bases. From germline, CDR1 is KGHSH and CDR2 LQKENI. This CDR3 contains 16 residues. Trimming removed 3 bases from V and 1 base from J; junction bases left unmatched: 7. For the CDR3, the DNA is TGTGCCAGCTCACCGACGACAGGGGCGCTTAACTATGGCTACACCTTC. Protein product: CASSPTTGALNYGYTF.

The sample holds many counts of this clonotype. The CDR3 nucleotides are TGCAGCGTCGAAAACCAGGGGGGATCCTACGAGCAGTACTTC. This gives the protein CSVENQGGSYEQYF. This chain connects TRBV29-1 to TRBJ2-7, with D possibly matching TRBD1 (7 bases). The CDR3 contains 14 residues. The V gene lost 6 bases and the J gene lost 1 base, with 16 bases spanning the gap. The germline gives CDR1 SQVTM, CDR2 ANQGSEA.

The rearrangement joins TRBV12-3 or TRBV12-4 to TRBJ2-7, with 9 bases that match TRBD2. The trim removed 3 bases at V and 7 bases at J, leaving 7 bases unmatched. The CDR3 has 14 amino acids. Written as DNA, the CDR3 is TGTGCCAGCAGTTTGTCGGCGGGAGGGAGTGAGCAGTACTTC. Amino acid sequence: CASSLSAGGSEQYF.

The chain has TRBV6-2 or TRBV6-3 and TRBJ2-4, with unresolved D. The CDR3 has 14 residues. Per the germline V gene, CDR1 is MNHEY and CDR2 is SVGEGT. V lost 6 bases, J lost 6 bases, and 15 bases lay in between. CDR3 sequence (DNA): TGTGCCAGCAGCCCCCCTGGCTCCGGAAACATTCAGTACTTC. Translating it yields CASSPPGSGNIQYF.

This clonotype has a count of ten or more. This sequence joins TRBV29-1 and TRBJ2-3; D is unresolved. Per the germline V gene, CDR1 is SQVTM and CDR2 is ANQGSEA. The CDR3 length is 14 residues. Trimming left V 1 base short and J 5 bases short, with 13 bases between. The CDR3 nucleotides read TGCAGCGTTGAAGCCCGACTGGAACGAGATACGCAGTATTTT. It yields the protein CSVEARLERDTQYF.

The V and J genes are TRBV9 and TRBJ2-1, with D uncertain. Per the germline V gene, CDR1 is SGDLS and CDR2 is YYNGEE. V lost 3 bases, J lost 6 bases, and 10 bases lay in between. There are 13 residues in the CDR3. DNA of the CDR3: TGTGCCAGCAGCGCCCGACAATCCAATGAGCAGTTCTTC. Residues: CASSARQSNEQFF.

This clonotype occurred many times. A junction boundary mismatches the germline segment, possibly from a read error. The J gene is TRBJ1-1, the V gene TRBV7-9; D ambiguous. Germline CDR1 SEHNR, CDR2 FQNEAQ (reference sequence). The CDR3 extends over 12 amino acids. CDR3 nucleotides: TGCGCCAGCAGCTTAATGAACACTGAAGCTTTCTTT. Encoded protein: CASSLMNTEAFF.

This clonotype was seen at least ten times. The chain has TRBV20-1 and TRBJ2-3; D may be TRBD1 (6 bases). The ends were cut back, 2 bases at V and 3 bases at J, with 12 bases in the middle. Germline V CDR1 and CDR2: DFQATT, SNEGSKA (reference sequence). This CDR3 has 14 residues. CDR3 DNA: TGCAGTGCTAGACTCCAGGGGAGTACAGATACGCAGTATTTT. It yields the protein CSARLQGSTDTQYF.

This clonotype was picked up a small number of times. CDR3 amino acids: CASTQREERLETQYF. The CDR3 DNA sequence: TGTGCCAGCACCCAGCGGGAGGAGAGGTTAGAGACCCAGTACTTC. The chain carries TRBV7-9 and TRBJ2-5; TRBD2 agrees at 9 bases. The length of the CDR3 is 15 residues. In germline, CDR1 is SEHNR, CDR2 FQNEAQ (reference sequence). V was clipped by 7 bases and J by 4 bases; unmatched bases: 10.

This clonotype has a count of ten or more. The rearrangement links TRBV6-1 to TRBJ1-6; D is ambiguous. Per germline, CDR1 MNHNS and CDR2 SASEGT. This CDR3 spans 16 amino acids. V was pared by 6 bases and J by 0 bases, with 12 bases between. The CDR3 DNA reads as TGTGCCAGCAGCAAAGGACCATTCTCCTATAATTCACCCCTCCACTTT. Translated, it gives CASSKGPFSYNSPLHF.

The rearrangement uses TRBV27 and TRBJ2-1; D remains unclear. CDR3 length: 14 residues. V was cut by 0 bases and J by 6 bases, with 9 bases left in between. CDR1 is MNHEY and CDR2 is SMNVEV in the germline V gene (reference sequence). The CDR3 region has the DNA TGTGCCAGCAGTTTATCTCTAGAGTCCAATGAGCAGTTCTTC. Its translation is CASSLSLESNEQFF.